Listed below are T cell receptor beta chains from one sample, sequenced in a study of T cells in Graves' hyperthyroidism and ophthalmopathy. TCRdb ran MiXCR on the multiplex PCR reads and lists one entry per CDR3 protein. The sample consists of nearly 600,000 distinct CDR3 sequences, around 14% of them appearing once. Sample: blood. Source of these receptors: a woman aged 25-40 years with Graves' hyperthyroidism that later progressed to Graves' ophthalmopathy. The conserved cysteine and the conserved F or W are not part of the CDR3 here.

cdr3_length j_call v_call cdr3_aa
11 TRBJ2-7 TRBV20-1 IVAGESSYEQY
13 TRBJ1-4 TRBV5-1 ASSLEESGREKLF
11 TRBJ2-7 TRBV6-2/TRBV6-3 ASSPTRGYEQY
13 TRBJ2-5 TRBV3-1 VSSRTSGSVETQY
12 TRBJ1-1 TRBV7-3 ASSLSWGNTEAF
12 TRBJ1-4 TRBV2 ASKGVASNEKLF
12 TRBJ1-4 TRBV7-8 ASSSIFRGEKLF
13 TRBJ2-4 TRBV5-5 ASSLLQAAKNIQY
11 TRBJ1-1 TRBV12-5 ASGPGQGAEAF
11 TRBJ2-5 TRBV19 ASSADPGGTQY
14 TRBJ2-1 TRBV7-9 ASSLGPGLADPEQF
15 TRBJ2-1 TRBV6-1 ASSSPGLAFRGNEQF
13 TRBJ2-5 TRBV19 ASSIGTDRPETQY
12 TRBJ2-1 TRBV7-9 ASSILAGGVEQF
13 TRBJ1-4 TRBV28 ASSSGRGQREKLF
12 TRBJ1-2 TRBV12-3/TRBV12-4 ASSAPGGSYGYT
17 TRBJ2-3 TRBV6-2/TRBV6-3 ASSYPPYALSGSTDTQY
14 TRBJ2-5 TRBV18 ASSPPGTGGSETQY
16 TRBJ2-1 TRBV2 ASSPRLAGVARNNEQF
9 TRBJ2-1 TRBV24-1 ATGEHNEQF
14 TRBJ1-1 TRBV18 ASSPRNGEVVTEAF
12 TRBJ2-7 TRBV5-4 ASSLGGYTYEQY
11 TRBJ2-7 TRBV29-1 SVEMVTGGEQY
13 TRBJ1-2 TRBV3-1 ASSQGPGGDYGYT
12 TRBJ2-7 TRBV6-1 ASSEANTGVEQY
10 TRBJ1-1 TRBV29-1 SVRQGNTEAF
15 TRBJ2-1 TRBV7-9 ASSPAVGADSYNEQF
12 TRBJ2-1 TRBV29-1 SVDGLAQSNEQF
11 TRBJ2-1 TRBV10-3 AISERGGDEQF
13 TRBJ1-5 TRBV2 ASSTSQGSGQPQH